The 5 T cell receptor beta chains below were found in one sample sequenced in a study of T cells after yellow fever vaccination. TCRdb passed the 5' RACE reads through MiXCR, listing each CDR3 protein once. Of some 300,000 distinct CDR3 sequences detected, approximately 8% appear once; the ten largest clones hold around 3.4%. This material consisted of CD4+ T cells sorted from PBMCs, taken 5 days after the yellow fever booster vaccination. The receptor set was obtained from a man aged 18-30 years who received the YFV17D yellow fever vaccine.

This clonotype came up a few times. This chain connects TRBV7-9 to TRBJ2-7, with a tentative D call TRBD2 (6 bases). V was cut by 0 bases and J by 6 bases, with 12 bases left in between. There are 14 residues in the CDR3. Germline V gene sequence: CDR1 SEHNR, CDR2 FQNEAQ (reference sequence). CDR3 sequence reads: CASSLAGGDGEQYV. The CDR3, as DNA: TGTGCCAGCAGCTTAGCGGGCGGGGATGGCGAGCAGTACGTC.

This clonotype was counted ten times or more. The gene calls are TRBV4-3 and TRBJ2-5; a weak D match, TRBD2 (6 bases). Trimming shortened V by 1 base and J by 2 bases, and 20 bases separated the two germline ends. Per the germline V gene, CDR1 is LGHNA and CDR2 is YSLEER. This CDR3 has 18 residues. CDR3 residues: CASSQGGYGVAGQETQYF. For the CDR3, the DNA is TGCGCCAGCAGCCAAGGAGGTTACGGTGTGGCGGGGCAAGAGACCCAGTACTTC.

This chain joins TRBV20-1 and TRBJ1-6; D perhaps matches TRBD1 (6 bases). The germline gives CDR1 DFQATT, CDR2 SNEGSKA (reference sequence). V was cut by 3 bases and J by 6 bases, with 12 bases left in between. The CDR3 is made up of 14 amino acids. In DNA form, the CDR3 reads TGCAGTGCTAGCCTCGGGGGGCCTAATTCACCCCTCCACTTT. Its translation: CSASLGGPNSPLHF.

The chain's CDR3 is CASSPRREDKNIQYF. Here the CDR3 DNA reads TGCGCCAGCAGCCCTCGGAGAGAGGACAAAAACATTCAGTACTTC. J is TRBJ2-4 and V is TRBV4-3; D is undetermined. The germline V and J ends were trimmed by 4 bases and 3 bases, with 13 bases remaining between them. This CDR3 has 15 amino acids. CDR1 is LGHNA, CDR2 YSLEER, per germline.

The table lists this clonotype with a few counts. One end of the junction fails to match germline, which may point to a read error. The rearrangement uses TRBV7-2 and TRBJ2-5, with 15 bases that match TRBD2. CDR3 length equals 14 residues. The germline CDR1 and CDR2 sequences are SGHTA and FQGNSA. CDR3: CASSVGGLAGGTHF. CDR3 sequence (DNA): TGTGCCAGCAGCGTAGGGGGACTAGCGGGGGGCACGCACTTC.